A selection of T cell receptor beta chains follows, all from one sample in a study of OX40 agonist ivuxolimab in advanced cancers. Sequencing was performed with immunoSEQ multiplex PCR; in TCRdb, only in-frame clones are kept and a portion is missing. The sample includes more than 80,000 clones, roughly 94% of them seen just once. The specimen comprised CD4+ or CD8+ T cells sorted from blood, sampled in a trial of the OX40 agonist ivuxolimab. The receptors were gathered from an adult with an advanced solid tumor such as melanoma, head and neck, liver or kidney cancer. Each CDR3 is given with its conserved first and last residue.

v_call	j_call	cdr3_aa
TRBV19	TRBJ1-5	CASSIYSGLLNQPQHF
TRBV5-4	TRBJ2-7	CASSYSGRAFYEQYF
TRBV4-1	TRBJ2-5	CASSQVGEEETQYF
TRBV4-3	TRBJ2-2	CASSQAGELRELFF
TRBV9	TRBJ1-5	CASSVGGYSNQPQHF
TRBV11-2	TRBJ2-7	CASSPLFDSDYEQYF
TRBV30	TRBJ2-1	CAWRMGGFTYNEQFF
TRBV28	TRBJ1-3	CASSSDDRISGNTIYF
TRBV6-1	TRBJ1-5	CASSHTQSNQPQHF
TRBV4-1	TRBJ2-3	CASRTTSGRGTDTQYF